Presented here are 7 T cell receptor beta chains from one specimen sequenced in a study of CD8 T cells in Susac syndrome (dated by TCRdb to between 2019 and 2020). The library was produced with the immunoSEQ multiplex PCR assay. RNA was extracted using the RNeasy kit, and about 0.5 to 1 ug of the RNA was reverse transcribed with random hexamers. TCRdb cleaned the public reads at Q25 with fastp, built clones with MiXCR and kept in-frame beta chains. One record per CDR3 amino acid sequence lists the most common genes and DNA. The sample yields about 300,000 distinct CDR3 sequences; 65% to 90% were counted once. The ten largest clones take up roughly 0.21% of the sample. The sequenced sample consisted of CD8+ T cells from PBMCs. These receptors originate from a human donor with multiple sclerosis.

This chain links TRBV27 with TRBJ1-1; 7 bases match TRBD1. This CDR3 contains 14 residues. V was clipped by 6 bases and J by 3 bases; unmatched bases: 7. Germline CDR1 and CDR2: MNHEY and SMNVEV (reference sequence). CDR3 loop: CASSSEGAYTEAFF. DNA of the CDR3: TGTGCCAGCAGCTCCGAGGGGGCGTACACTGAAGCTTTCTTT.

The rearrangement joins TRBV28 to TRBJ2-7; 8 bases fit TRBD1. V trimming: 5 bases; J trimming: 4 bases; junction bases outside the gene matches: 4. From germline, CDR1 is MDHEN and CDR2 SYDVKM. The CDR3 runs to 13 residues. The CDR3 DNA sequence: TGTGCCAGCAGTGTGGACAGGGCTTACGAGCAGTACTTC. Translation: CASSVDRAYEQYF.

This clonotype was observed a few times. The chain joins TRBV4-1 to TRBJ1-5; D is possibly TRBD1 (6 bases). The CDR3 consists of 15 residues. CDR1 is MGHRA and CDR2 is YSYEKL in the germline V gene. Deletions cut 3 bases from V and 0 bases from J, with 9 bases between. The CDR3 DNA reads TGCGCCAGCAGCCAGACGGACAGTAGCAATCAGCCCCAGCATTTT. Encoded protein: CASSQTDSSNQPQHF.

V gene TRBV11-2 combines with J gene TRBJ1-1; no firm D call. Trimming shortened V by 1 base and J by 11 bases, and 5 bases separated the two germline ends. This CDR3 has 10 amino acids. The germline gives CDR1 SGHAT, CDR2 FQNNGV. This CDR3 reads CASSLGEAFF. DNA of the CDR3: TGTGCCAGCAGCTTAGGTGAGGCTTTCTTT. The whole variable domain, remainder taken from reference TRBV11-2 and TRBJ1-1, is EAGVAQSPRYKIIEKRQSVAFWCNPISGHATLYWYQQILGQGPKLLIQFQNNGVVDDSQLPKDRFSAERLKGVDSTLKIQPAKLEDSAVYLCASSLGEAFFGQGTRLTVV.

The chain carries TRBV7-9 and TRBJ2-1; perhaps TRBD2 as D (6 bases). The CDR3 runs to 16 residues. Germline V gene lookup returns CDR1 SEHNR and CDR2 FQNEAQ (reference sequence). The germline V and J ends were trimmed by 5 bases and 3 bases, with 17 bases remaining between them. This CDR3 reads CASSRAGGGIYNEQFF. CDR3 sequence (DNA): TGTGCCAGCAGCCGGGCGGGCGGAGGGATCTACAATGAGCAGTTCTTC.

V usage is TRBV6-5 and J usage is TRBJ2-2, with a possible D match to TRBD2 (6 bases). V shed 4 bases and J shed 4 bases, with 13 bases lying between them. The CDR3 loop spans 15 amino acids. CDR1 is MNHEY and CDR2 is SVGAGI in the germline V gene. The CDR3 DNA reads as TGTGCCAGCAGTTCCCCTAGCGAGTCCACCGGGGAGCTGTTTTTT. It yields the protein CASSSPSESTGELFF.

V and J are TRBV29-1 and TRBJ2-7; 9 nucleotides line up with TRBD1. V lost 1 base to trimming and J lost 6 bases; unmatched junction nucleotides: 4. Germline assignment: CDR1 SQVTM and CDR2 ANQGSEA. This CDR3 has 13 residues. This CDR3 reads CSVEVGTGPEQYF. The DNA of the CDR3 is TGCAGCGTTGAAGTGGGGACAGGGCCCGAGCAGTACTTC.